This entry is about one T cell receptor beta chain. This sample is part of a study of control samples from healthy donors and cancer patients. The CDR3 has 13 amino acids. Trimming pared 3 bases from V and 7 bases from J, leaving 10 bases between. Generated by immunoSEQ multiplex PCR, the TCRdb table keeps only in-frame clones and is missing some. The data show about 120,000 clones, 88% seen once. The V gene is TRBV12-3 or TRBV12-4, the J gene TRBJ1-5; D gene ambiguous. The source is a man aged 40-49 years in good health. Material for sequencing was blood. CDR3: CASSLGSRQPQHF. Here the CDR3 DNA reads TGTGCCAGCAGTTTGGGCAGTCGACAGCCCCAGCATTTT.